This T cell receptor (beta chain) appears in the sequencing data of a study of early T cells in non-severe SARS-CoV-2 infection. TCRdb ran MiXCR on the 5' RACE reads and lists one entry per CDR3 protein. The table records about 64,000 distinct CDR3 sequences, about 19% of them present only once. The CDR3 covers 15 residues. Germline V gene lookup returns CDR1 SNHLY and CDR2 FYNNEI. V lost 3 bases to trimming and J lost 0 bases, with 9 bases between them. The specimen was whole blood, collected at baseline. The origin of this receptor is an adult who was a healthcare worker with PCR-confirmed SARS-CoV-2 infection or an uninfected control (not recorded which). The chain joins TRBV2 to TRBJ1-5; no clear D gene. Written as DNA, the CDR3 is TGTGCCAGCAGTGAGGGCCAGTATAGCAATCAGCCCCAGCATTTT. Protein product: CASSEGQYSNQPQHF.